The 13 T cell receptor beta chains below were found in one sample sequenced in a study of response to subunit inactivated influenza vaccine (dated by TCRdb to between 2017 and 2018). The method was RT-PCR. The data were produced on an Illumina HiSeq 2500. TCRdb itself trimmed the public reads at Q25 with fastp, ran MiXCR and retained productive beta chains. Every entry covers one CDR3 protein and lists the most common genes and DNA from its rows. This sample lists roughly 650,000 distinct CDR3 sequences; 11% to 15% were detected once. The biggest ten clones account for roughly 7.6% of the sample. The sample was PBMCs from blood, taken roughly 15 days before vaccination. The origin of the receptors is a man aged 45-60 years who received an inactivated influenza vaccine. Donor details come from another sample of the same person, matched by shared clones.

This clonotype occurred a few times. The chain recombines TRBV6-1 with TRBJ2-1, with 7 bases matching TRBD2. The CDR3 runs to 15 residues. Germline-derived CDR1 and CDR2 are MNHNS and SASEGT. Trimming removed 8 bases from V and 3 bases from J; junction bases left unmatched: 10. CDR3 nucleotide sequence: TGTGCCAGCCGGCGATCTTGGGGGGGCTACAATGAGCAGTTCTTC. Protein product: CASRRSWGGYNEQFF.

This clonotype has a handful of counts. The V gene is TRBV29-1, the J gene TRBJ1-2; D uncertain. Trimming removed 3 bases at V and 4 bases at J, with 9 bases between. This CDR3 has 12 amino acids. Germline V gives CDR1 SQVTM, CDR2 ANQGSEA. The chain's CDR3 is CSVEVESYGYTF. CDR3 bases: TGCAGCGTTGAGGTGGAGTCCTATGGCTACACCTTC.

This rearrangement joins TRBV3-1 to TRBJ2-5, with D possibly matching TRBD2 (6 bases). The CDR3 is made up of 16 amino acids. Germline V lookup: CDR1 LGHDT, CDR2 YNNKEL (reference sequence). Trimming left V 3 bases short and J 1 base short, with 15 bases between. CDR3 nucleotide sequence: TGTGCCAGCAGCCAGCGCGGGGCGACCAGCCAAGAGACCCAGTACTTC. It yields the protein CASSQRGATSQETQYF.

J is TRBJ2-3 and V is TRBV7-2, with 11 bases matching TRBD2. The CDR3 sequence is 16 residues long. V shed 5 bases and J 0 bases; nucleotides not matched to a gene: 4. CDR1 is SGHTA, CDR2 FQGNSA, per germline. The DNA of the CDR3 is TGTGCCAGCAGCACGGTAGCGGGAGGGAGCACAGATACGCAGTATTTT. It translates to CASSTVAGGSTDTQYF. Drawing the rest from reference TRBV7-2 and TRBJ2-3, the complete variable domain is GAGVSQSPSNKVTEKGKDVELRCDPISGHTALYWYRQSLGQGLEFLIYFQGNSAPDKSGLPSDRFSAERTGGSVSTLTIQRTQQEDSAVYLCASSTVAGGSTDTQYFGPGTRLTVL.

This chain joins TRBV20-1 and TRBJ1-5; 8 bases match TRBD1. CDR1 is DFQATT, CDR2 SNEGSKA, per germline (reference sequence). This CDR3 is built from 15 residues. V was pared by 6 bases and J by 2 bases, with 9 bases of the junction left unmatched. CDR3 protein: CSATGQGIGNQPQHF. In nucleotides, the CDR3 is TGCAGTGCCACAGGACAGGGAATAGGCAATCAGCCCCAGCATTTT.

As for this clonotype: This likely comes from a read error, as the CDR3 has no conserved phenylalanine or tryptophan at its end. The limits of the CDR3 on the DNA are not certain, so only TCRdb's listed CDR3 is given. The gene calls are TRBV11-2 and TRBJ2-3; whether TRBD2, the table's D call, matches the DNA was not checked. Germline V lookup: CDR1 SGHAT, CDR2 FQNNGV. The CDR3 spans 17 residues, counting both ends. CDR3 in amino acids: CASSLLGLAGTTDTQYS.

This clonotype was recorded once. The J gene is TRBJ2-7, the V gene TRBV27; perhaps TRBD2 as D (5 bases). The germline CDR1 and CDR2 sequences are MNHEY and SMNVEV (reference sequence). V was cut by 2 bases and J by 2 bases, with 13 bases left in between. CDR3 length: 15 residues. For the CDR3, the DNA is TGTGCCAGCAGTTTAAGGCGAGCTAGCCCCTACGAGCAGTACTTC. Its translation is CASSLRRASPYEQYF.

The CDR3 here is CASSGRRGFTDTQYF. In DNA, the CDR3 is TGTGCCAGCAGCGGCCGTCGAGGGTTCACAGATACGCAGTATTTT. This chain joins TRBV7-8 and TRBJ2-3; possibly TRBD2 for D (5 bases). The length of the CDR3 is 15 residues. CDR1 is SGHVS and CDR2 is FQNEAQ in the germline V gene. V shed 5 bases and J shed 2 bases, with 14 bases lying between them.

This clonotype was seen only a few times. The chain is built from TRBV7-2 and TRBJ2-7; 8 bases match TRBD2. In germline, CDR1 is SGHTA, CDR2 FQGNSA. The CDR3 extends over 16 amino acids. J gave up 3 bases and V 2 bases, and 9 bases lay outside the gene matches. The CDR3 bases are TGTGCCAGCAGCTTAAACGGAGCGGCGGGGGGCTACGAGCAGTACTTC. Translating gives CASSLNGAAGGYEQYF.

This clonotype appeared a few times. This chain links TRBV5-1 with TRBJ2-4, with D unclear. The ends were cut back, 3 bases at V and 1 base at J, with 5 bases in the middle. The germline gives CDR1 SGHRS, CDR2 YFSETQ. CDR3 size: 13 residues. In nucleotides, the CDR3 is TGCGCCAGCAGCTATTCTGCCAAAAACATTCAGTACTTC. Translated, it gives CASSYSAKNIQYF.

This clonotype turned up a few times. V gene TRBV18 combines with J gene TRBJ1-5, with D tentatively TRBD1 (6 bases). The CDR3 totals 13 residues. Germline V gene data show CDR1 as KGHSH and CDR2 as LQKENI. The V end was cut by 2 bases, the J end by 5 bases, with 7 bases between. CDR3 loop: CASSPDRYQPQHF. The CDR3 nucleotides read TGTGCCAGCTCACCAGACAGGTATCAGCCCCAGCATTTT.

The table lists this clonotype with a few counts. CDR3 residues: CATSRGQGSGNTIYF. The DNA of the CDR3 is TGTGCCACCAGCAGAGGACAGGGATCTGGAAACACCATATATTTT. The chain combines TRBV15 with TRBJ1-3; the match to TRBD1 covers 7 bases. This CDR3 is 15 amino acids long. Per germline, CDR1 LNHNV and CDR2 YYDKDF (reference sequence). J was trimmed by 1 base and V by 1 base; bases with no gene match: 1.

This clonotype was counted a few times. The chain joins TRBV7-6 to TRBJ1-5; D gene ambiguous. The length of the CDR3 is 13 residues. CDR1 and CDR2 from the germline V gene are SGHVS and FNYEAQ. V was trimmed by 8 bases and J by 2 bases, leaving 10 bases between them. The CDR3 sequence: CASAVAGNQPQHF. In DNA form, the CDR3 reads TGTGCCAGCGCCGTGGCAGGCAATCAGCCCCAGCATTTT.